Given below is one T cell receptor (beta chain) in context. Assay used: immunoSEQ multiplex PCR; TCRdb lists only in-frame clones, some missing. This table has fewer than 700,000 clones, around 76% appearing once. This sample is part of a study of shared clonotypes between healthy human individuals. Study background: In total, the donors were two women and three men aged 18 to 49.

The sample comprised PBMCs. This sequence originates from a woman between 40 and 55 years old in good health. Some clones in this sample may be carry-over from other donors' samples.

The CDR3 region is CASSEDRGYTF. The CDR3 DNA sequence: TGTGCCAGCAGTGAAGACAGGGGCTACACCTTC. This sequence joins TRBV6-1 and TRBJ1-2; D perhaps matches TRBD1 (5 bases). Between the trimmed V and J ends, which lost 1 base and 8 bases, there was a span of 5 bases. CDR3 length: 11 amino acids. CDR1 is MNHNS, CDR2 SASEGT, per germline.